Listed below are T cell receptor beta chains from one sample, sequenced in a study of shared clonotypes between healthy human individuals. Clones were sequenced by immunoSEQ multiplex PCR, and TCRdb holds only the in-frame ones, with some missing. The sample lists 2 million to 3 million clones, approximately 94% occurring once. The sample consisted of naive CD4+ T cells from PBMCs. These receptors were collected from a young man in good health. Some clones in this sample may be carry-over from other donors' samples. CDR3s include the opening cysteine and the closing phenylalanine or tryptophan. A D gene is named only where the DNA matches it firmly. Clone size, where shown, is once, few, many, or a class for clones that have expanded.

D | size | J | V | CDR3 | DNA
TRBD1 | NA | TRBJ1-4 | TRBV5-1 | CASSRGQENEKLFF | TGCGCCAGCAGCCGTGGACAGGAAAATGAAAAACTGTTTTTT
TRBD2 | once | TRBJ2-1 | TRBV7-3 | CASSQSGNSYNEQFF | TGTGCCAGCAGCCAAAGCGGGAACTCCTACAATGAGCAGTTCTTC
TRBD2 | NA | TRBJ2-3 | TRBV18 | CASSSTSGDRDTQYF | TGTGCCAGCTCATCGACTAGCGGAGATAGAGATACGCAGTATTTT
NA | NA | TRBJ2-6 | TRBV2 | CASRGGQSGANVLAF | TGTGCCAGCAGGGGGGGACAATCTGGGGCCAACGTCCTGGCTTTC
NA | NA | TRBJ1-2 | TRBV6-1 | CASSELRGGYGYTF | TGTGCCAGCAGTGAACTTCGGGGGGGCTATGGCTACACCTTC
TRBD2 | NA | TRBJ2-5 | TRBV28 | CASSKREFTGTGKETQYF | TGTGCCAGCAGTAAGCGGGAATTCACCGGGACCGGTAAAGAGACCCAGTACTTC
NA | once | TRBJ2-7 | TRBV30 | CAWTRQGTSYEQYF | TGTGCCTGGACGCGTCAGGGGACCAGCTACGAGCAGTACTTC
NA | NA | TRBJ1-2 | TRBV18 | CASSPPAGEGYGYTF | TGTGCCAGCTCACCACCGGCAGGGGAAGGATATGGCTACACCTTC
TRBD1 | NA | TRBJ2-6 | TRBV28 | CASSARGPGANVLTF | TGTGCCAGCAGTGCCAGGGGGCCTGGGGCCAACGTCCTGACTTTC
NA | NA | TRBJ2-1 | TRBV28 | CASSLRAGANEQFF | TGTGCCAGCAGTTTACGTGCAGGGGCGAATGAGCAGTTCTTC
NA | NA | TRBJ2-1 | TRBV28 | CASSFIGGVEQFF | TGTGCCAGCAGTTTCATTGGTGGGGTTGAGCAGTTCTTC
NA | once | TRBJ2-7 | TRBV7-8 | CASSAPMSAHEQYF | TGTGCCAGCTCCGCCCCAATGTCAGCCCACGAGCAGTACTTC
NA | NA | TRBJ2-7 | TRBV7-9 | CASSLAIPSSYEQYF | TGTGCCAGCAGCTTAGCAATTCCAAGCTCCTACGAGCAGTACTTC
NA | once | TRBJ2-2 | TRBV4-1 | CASSQVGFGELFF | TGCGCCAGCAGCCAAGTTGGCTTTGGGGAGCTGTTTTTT
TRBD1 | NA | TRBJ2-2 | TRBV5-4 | CASSLSPDRVNTGELFF | TGTGCCAGCAGCTTGAGCCCGGACAGGGTGAACACCGGGGAGCTGTTTTTT
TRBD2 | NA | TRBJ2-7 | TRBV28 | CASTREGDEQYF | TGTGCCAGCACCCGGGAGGGGGACGAGCAGTACTTC
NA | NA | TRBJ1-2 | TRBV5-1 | CASSFPDNYGYTF | TGCGCCAGCAGCTTTCCAGACAACTATGGCTACACCTTC